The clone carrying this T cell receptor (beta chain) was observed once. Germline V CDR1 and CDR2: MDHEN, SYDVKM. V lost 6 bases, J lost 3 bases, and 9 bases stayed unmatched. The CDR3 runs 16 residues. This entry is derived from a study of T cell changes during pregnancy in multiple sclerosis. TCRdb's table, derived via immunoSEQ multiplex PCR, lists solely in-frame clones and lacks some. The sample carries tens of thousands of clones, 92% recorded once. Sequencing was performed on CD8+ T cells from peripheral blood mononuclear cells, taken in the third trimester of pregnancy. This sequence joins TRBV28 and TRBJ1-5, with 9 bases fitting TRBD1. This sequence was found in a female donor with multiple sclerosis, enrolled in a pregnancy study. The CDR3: CASSNRRTGVNQPQHF. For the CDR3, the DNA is TGTGCCAGCAGCAATCGTAGGACAGGGGTCAATCAGCCCCAGCATTTT.